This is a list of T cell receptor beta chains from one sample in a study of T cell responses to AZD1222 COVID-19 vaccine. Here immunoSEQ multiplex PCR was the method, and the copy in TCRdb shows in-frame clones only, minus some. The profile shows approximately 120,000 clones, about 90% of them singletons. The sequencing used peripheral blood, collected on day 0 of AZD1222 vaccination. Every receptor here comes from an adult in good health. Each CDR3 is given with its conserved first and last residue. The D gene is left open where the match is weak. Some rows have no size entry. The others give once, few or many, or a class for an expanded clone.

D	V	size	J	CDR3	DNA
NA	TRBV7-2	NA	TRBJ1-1	CASSTRTRLGEAFF	TGTGCCAGCAGCACCCGGACAAGGCTAGGTGAAGCTTTCTTT
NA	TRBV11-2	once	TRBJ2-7	CASERGTYEQYF	TGTGCCAGTGAGAGGGGCACCTACGAGCAGTACTTC
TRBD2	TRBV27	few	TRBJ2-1	CASSSLAGGVNEQFF	TGTGCCAGCAGCTCTCTAGCGGGAGGTGTTAATGAGCAGTTCTTC
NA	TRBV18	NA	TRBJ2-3	CASAGLTADTQYF	TGTGCCAGCGCCGGACTCACCGCCGATACGCAGTATTTT
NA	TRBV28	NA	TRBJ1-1	CASSDTGFASAEAFF	TGTGCCAGCAGTGATACAGGGTTCGCCTCTGCTGAAGCTTTCTTT
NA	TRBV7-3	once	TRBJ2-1	CASSLQESNEQFF	TGTGCCAGCAGCCTCCAAGAGTCGAATGAGCAGTTCTTC
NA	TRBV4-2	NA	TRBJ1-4	CASSQEGLAGLGEKLFF	TGTGCCAGCAGCCAAGAAGGTTTGGCAGGGCTGGGTGAAAAACTGTTTTTT
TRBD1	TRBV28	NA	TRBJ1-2	CASSPAGKGAPSGYTF	TGTGCCAGCAGTCCCGCCGGGAAGGGGGCTCCGAGTGGCTACACCTTC
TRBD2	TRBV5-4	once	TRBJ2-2	CASSSTSGRNTGELFF	TGTGCCAGCAGCAGTACTAGCGGGAGGAACACCGGGGAGCTGTTTTTT
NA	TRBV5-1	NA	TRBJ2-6	CASSLESSGANVLTF	TGCGCCAGCAGCTTGGAGAGCTCTGGGGCCAACGTCCTGACTTTC
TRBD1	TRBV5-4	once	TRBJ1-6	CASSRGQNDSPLHF	TGTGCCAGCAGTCGGGGACAGAACGATTCACCCCTCCACTTT
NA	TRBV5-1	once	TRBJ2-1	CASSLESGGYNEQFF	TGCGCCAGCAGCTTGGAAAGCGGAGGGTACAATGAGCAGTTCTTC
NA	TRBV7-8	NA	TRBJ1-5	CASSFTEGRYSNQPQHF	TGTGCCAGCAGCTTCACCGAGGGGCGTTATAGCAATCAGCCCCAGCATTTT
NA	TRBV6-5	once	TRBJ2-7	CASNGGSSYEQYF	TGTGCCAGCAACGGGGGAAGCTCCTACGAGCAGTACTTC
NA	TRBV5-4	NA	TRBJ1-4	CASSLAGLGGADEKLFF	TGTGCCAGCAGCTTGGCAGGGCTAGGAGGGGCGGATGAAAAACTGTTTTTT
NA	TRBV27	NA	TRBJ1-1	CASSSLAYPLNTEAFF	TGTGCCAGCAGTTCTCTGGCCTACCCATTGAACACTGAAGCTTTCTTT
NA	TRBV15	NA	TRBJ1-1	CATSRDPNTEAFF	TGTGCCACCAGCAGAGATCCGAACACTGAAGCTTTCTTT
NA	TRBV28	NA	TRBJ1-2	CASSTKRQVSGYTF	TGTGCCAGCAGTACCAAAAGACAGGTCTCTGGCTACACCTTC
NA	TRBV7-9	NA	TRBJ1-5	CASSYWSRYSNQPQHF	TGTGCCAGCAGCTACTGGAGCAGGTATAGCAATCAGCCCCAGCATTTT
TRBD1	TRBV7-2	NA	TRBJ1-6	CASSPRQGRESPLHF	TGTGCCAGCAGCCCCCGACAGGGGCGAGAGTCACCCCTCCACTTT
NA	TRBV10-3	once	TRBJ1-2	CATVGYGYTF	TGTGCCACAGTTGGCTATGGCTACACCTTC
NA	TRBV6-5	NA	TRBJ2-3	CASSYWVGTDTQYF	TGTGCCAGCAGTTATTGGGTGGGCACAGATACGCAGTATTTT
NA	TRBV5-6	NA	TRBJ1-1	CASSLGVSTEAFF	TGTGCCAGCAGCTTAGGGGTGAGCACTGAAGCTTTCTTT
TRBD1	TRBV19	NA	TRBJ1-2	CASSATTGVANYGYTF	TGTGCCAGTAGTGCGACGACAGGGGTAGCTAACTATGGCTACACCTTC
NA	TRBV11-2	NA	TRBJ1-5	CASSSTGRINQPQHF	TGTGCCAGCAGCTCAACGGGACGGATAAATCAGCCCCAGCATTTT
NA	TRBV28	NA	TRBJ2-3	CASSQIGGWGDTQYF	TGTGCCAGCAGTCAAATCGGAGGGTGGGGAGATACGCAGTATTTT
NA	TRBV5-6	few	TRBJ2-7	CASSLRVRGYEQYF	TGTGCCAGCAGCTTGAGGGTAAGGGGCTACGAGCAGTACTTC
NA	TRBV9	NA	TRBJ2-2	CASSVGLATNTGELFF	TGTGCCAGCAGCGTAGGGCTAGCGACGAACACCGGGGAGCTGTTTTTT
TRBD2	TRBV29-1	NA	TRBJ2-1	CSVEGGGNEQFF	TGCAGCGTTGAGGGGGGGGGCAATGAGCAGTTCTTC
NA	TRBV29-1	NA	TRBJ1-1	CSVEGGRGATEAFF	TGCAGCGTTGAAGGTGGCAGGGGAGCCACTGAAGCTTTCTTT
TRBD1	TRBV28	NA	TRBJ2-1	CASSLTGLSDNEQFF	TGTGCCAGCAGTCTGACAGGGTTATCGGACAATGAGCAGTTCTTC
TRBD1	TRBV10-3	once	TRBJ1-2	CAISGTGPNYGYTF	TGTGCCATCAGTGGGACAGGACCGAACTATGGCTACACCTTC
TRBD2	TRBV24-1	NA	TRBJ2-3	CATSDWGGRLADTDTQYF	TGTGCCACCAGTGATTGGGGTGGGAGACTAGCGGACACAGATACGCAGTATTTT
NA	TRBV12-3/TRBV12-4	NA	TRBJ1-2	CASSDDTRGTF	TGTGCCAGCAGTGATGACACAAGGGGCACCTTC
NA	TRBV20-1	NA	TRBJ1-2	CSASPAGFNYGYTF	TGCAGTGCTAGTCCCGCCGGGTTTAACTATGGCTACACCTTC
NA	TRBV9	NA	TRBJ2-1	CASALGGQVNNEQFF	TGTGCCAGCGCCCTTGGAGGGCAGGTCAACAATGAGCAGTTCTTC
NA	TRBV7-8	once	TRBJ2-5	CASSLGPVGETQYF	TGTGCCAGCAGCCTAGGACCTGTGGGGGAGACCCAGTACTTC
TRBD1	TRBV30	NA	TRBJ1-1	CAWIAGGASEAFF	TGTGCCTGGATCGCAGGGGGCGCGTCTGAAGCTTTCTTT
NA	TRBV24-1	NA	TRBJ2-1	CATSDNSYNEQFF	TGTGCCACCAGTGATAACTCCTACAATGAGCAGTTCTTC
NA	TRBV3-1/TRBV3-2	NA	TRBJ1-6	CASSQGDSPLHF	TGTGCCAGCAGCCAGGGGGATTCACCCCTCCACTTT